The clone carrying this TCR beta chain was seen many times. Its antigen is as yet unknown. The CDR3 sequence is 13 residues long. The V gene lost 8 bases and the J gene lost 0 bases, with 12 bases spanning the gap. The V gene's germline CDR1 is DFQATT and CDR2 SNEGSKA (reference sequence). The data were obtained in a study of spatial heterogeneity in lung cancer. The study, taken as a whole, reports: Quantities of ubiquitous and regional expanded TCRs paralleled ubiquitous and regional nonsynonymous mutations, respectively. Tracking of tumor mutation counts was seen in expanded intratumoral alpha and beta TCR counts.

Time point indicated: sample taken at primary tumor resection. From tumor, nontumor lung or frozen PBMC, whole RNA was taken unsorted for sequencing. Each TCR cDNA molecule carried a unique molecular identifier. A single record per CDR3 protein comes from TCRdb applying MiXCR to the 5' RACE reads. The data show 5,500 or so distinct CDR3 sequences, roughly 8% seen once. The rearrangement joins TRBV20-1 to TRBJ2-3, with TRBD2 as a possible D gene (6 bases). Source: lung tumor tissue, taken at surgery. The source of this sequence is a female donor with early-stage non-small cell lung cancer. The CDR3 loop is CSSERASTDTQYF. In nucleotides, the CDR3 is TGCAGTTCCGAGCGGGCGAGCACAGATACGCAGTATTTT.